This T cell receptor beta chain was observed in a study of blood T cell repertoires in COVID-19. Study-wide background: Samples representing acute and convalescent COVID-19 were sourced from the United States, Italy and Spain. Nucleic acid was either cDNA or gDNA, and it came from T cells, B-cell-depleted T cells, or PBMCs.

Authors' processing steps: Estimates of nucleated cell counts were drawn from the amplification of reference gene primers. TCRdb's table, derived via immunoSEQ multiplex PCR, lists solely in-frame clones and lacks some. V, J and clone size reflect that table, while D and trimming were determined from the DNA. This table holds more than 250,000 clones, roughly 86% found once. Trimming shortened V by 7 bases and J by 0 bases, and 9 bases separated the two germline ends. From germline, CDR1 is SGHVS and CDR2 FQNEAQ. This CDR3 region has 13 residues. The V gene is TRBV7-8, the J gene TRBJ1-1; D remains unclear. The clonotype originates from a woman in her forties or fifties with acute or convalescent COVID-19. Sequenced sample: peripheral blood. The CDR3 region has the DNA TGTGCCAGCATGGCGGGCGTGAACACTGAAGCTTTCTTT. It yields the protein CASMAGVNTEAFF.